Sequencing of this TCR beta chain was carried out in a study of blood T cell repertoires in COVID-19. Under the authors' procedure: Amplification of reference gene primers was used by the study to estimate nucleated cell counts. Clones were read by immunoSEQ multiplex PCR, and TCRdb kept only the in-frame ones, dropping some. V, J and clone size derive from that table, while D and trimming were established from the DNA sequence. The sample lists about 230,000 clones; roughly 85% were seen once. Enrollment of patients from Seattle took place during active infection, with longitudinal follow-up. Losses at the gene ends were 4 bases for V and 1 base for J; bases not matched to a gene: 8. Germline V gives CDR1 MNHNS, CDR2 SASEGT. This CDR3 has 16 residues. At least ten counts were recorded for this clone.

Sequencing was performed on peripheral blood. The origin of this receptor is a man aged 50-60 years with COVID-19, enrolled during active disease. The rearrangement links TRBV6-1 to TRBJ1-2; 8 nucleotides match TRBD1. The CDR3 sequence: CASSGGQGRINYGYTF. The CDR3 coding sequence is TGTGCCAGCAGTGGAGGACAGGGTAGGATTAACTATGGCTACACCTTC.